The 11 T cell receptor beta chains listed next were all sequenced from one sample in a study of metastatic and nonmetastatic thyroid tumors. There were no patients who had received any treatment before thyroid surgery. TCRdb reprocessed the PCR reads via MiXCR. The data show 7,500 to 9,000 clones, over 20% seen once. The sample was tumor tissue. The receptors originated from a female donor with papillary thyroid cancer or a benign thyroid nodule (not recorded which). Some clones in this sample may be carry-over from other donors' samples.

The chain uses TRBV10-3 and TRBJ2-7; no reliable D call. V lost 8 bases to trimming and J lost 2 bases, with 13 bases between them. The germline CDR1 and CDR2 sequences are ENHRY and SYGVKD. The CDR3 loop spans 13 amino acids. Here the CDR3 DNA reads TGTGCCATCCAGCCCTTACGCGCCTACGAGCAGTACTTC. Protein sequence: CAIQPLRAYEQYF.

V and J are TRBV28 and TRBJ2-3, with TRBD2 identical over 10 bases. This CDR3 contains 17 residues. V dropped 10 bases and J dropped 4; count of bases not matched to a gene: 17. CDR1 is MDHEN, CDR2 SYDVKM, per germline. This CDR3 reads CAIPKGTSVGPADTQYF. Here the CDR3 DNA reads TGTGCCATCCCCAAGGGGACTAGCGTGGGGCCGGCAGATACGCAGTATTTT. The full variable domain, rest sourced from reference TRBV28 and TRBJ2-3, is DVKVTQSSRYLVKRTGEKVFLECVQDMDHENMFWYRQDPGLGLRLIYFSYDVKMKEKGDIPEGYSVSREKKERFSLILESASTNQTSMYLCAIPKGTSVGPADTQYFGPGTRLTVL.

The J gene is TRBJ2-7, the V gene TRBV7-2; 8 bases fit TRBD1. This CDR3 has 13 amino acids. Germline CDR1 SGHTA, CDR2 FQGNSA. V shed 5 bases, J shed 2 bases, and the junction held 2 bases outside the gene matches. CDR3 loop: CASSPTGAYEQYF. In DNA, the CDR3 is TGTGCCAGCAGCCCGACAGGGGCCTACGAGCAGTACTTC. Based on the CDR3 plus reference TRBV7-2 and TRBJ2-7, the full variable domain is GAGVSQSPSNKVTEKGKDVELRCDPISGHTALYWYRQSLGQGLEFLIYFQGNSAPDKSGLPSDRFSAERTGGSVSTLTIQRTQQEDSAVYLCASSPTGAYEQYFGPGTRLTVT.

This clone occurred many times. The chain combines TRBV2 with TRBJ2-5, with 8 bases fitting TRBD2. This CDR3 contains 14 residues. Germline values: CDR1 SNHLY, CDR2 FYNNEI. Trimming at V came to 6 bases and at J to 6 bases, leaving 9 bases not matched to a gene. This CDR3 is CASRFRLALQTQYF. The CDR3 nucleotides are TGTGCCAGCAGGTTTAGACTAGCGTTACAGACCCAGTACTTC.

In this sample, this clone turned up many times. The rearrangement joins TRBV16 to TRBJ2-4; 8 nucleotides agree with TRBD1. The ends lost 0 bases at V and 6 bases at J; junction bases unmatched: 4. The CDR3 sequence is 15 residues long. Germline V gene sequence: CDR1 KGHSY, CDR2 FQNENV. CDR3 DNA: TGTGCCAGCAGCCAATCGGGGACAGGATCAAACATTCAGTACTTC. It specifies CASSQSGTGSNIQYF.

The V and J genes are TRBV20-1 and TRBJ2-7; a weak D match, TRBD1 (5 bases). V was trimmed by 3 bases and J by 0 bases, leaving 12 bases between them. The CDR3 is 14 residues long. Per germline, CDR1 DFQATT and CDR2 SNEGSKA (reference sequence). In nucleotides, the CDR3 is TGCAGTGCTAGTTTGCGCAGGGACTCCTACGAGCAGTACTTC. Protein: CSASLRRDSYEQYF.

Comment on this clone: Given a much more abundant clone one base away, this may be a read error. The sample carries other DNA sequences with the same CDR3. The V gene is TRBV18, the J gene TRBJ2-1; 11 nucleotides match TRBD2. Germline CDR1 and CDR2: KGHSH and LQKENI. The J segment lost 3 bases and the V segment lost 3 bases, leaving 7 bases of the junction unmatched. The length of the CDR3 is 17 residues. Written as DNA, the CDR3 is TGTGCCAGCTCACCTAACCGTCTAGCGGGGGGCTACAATGAGCAGTTCTTC. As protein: CASSPNRLAGGYNEQFF.

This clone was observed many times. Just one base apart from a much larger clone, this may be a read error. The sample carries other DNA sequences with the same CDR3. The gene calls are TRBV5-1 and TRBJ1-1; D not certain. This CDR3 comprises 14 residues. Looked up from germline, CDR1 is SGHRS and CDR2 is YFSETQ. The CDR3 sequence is CASSLEFEASGAFF. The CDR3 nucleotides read TGCGCCAGCAGCTTGGAGTTCGAGGCCTCGGGAGCTTTCTTC.

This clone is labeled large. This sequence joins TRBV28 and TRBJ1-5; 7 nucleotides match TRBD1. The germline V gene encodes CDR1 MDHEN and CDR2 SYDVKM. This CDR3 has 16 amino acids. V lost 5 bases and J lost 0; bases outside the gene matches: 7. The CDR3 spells CASSLRQGNSNQPQHF. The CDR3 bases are TGTGCCAGCAGTCTACGACAGGGCAATAGCAATCAGCCCCAGCATTTT.

CDR3 coding DNA: TGTGCCAGCAGCTTAAGGACTAGCGGGGGGGTCCCCTACGAGCAGTACTTC. It is translated as CASSLRTSGGVPYEQYF. The chain couples TRBV11-2 to TRBJ2-7; TRBD2 matches 15 bases. Losses at the gene ends were 2 bases for V and 2 bases for J; bases not matched to a gene: 4. The CDR3 consists of 17 residues. From germline, CDR1 is SGHAT and CDR2 FQNNGV.

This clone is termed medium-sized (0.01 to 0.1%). The DNA of the CDR3 is TGTGCCAGCAGTAGTCCCGGGCCCCAGCATTTT. Translation gives CASSSPGPQHF. The chain combines TRBV28 with TRBJ1-5; D not certain. V lost 5 bases, J lost 9 bases, and 8 bases lay in between. Germline V gene lookup returns CDR1 MDHEN and CDR2 SYDVKM. This CDR3 contains 11 residues. Using reference TRBV28 and TRBJ1-5 for the parts outside the CDR3, the full variable domain is DVKVTQSSRYLVKRTGEKVFLECVQDMDHENMFWYRQDPGLGLRLIYFSYDVKMKEKGDIPEGYSVSREKKERFSLILESASTNQTSMYLCASSSPGPQHFGDGTRLSIL.